This T cell receptor beta chain was sequenced for a study of vaccination and CD4 T cells after COVID-19. Treatment of the sample: roughly 11-day PBMC culture with coronavirus spike peptide pools or control peptides (ViraFEST assay). Between the trimmed V and J ends, which lost 1 base and 2 bases, there was a span of 3 bases. Germline loops: CDR1 SGHVS, CDR2 FNYEAQ. The CDR3 length is 14 residues. Worth noting for this clonotype: Its antigen is as yet unknown.

Sequenced with the Oncomine TCR Beta short-read assay was DNA taken from cultured CD4+ T cells. TCRdb reprocessed the PCR reads via MiXCR and lists one record per CDR3 protein. The sample has some 26,000 distinct CDR3 sequences; 67% are singletons. Sequenced material: CD4+ T cells from blood, cultured in vitro, taken after SARS-CoV-2 vaccination. The chain uses TRBV7-6 and TRBJ2-6; D is unresolved. The TCR originated in a human donor who received a COVID-19 vaccine. The CDR3 protein is CASSLEAGANVLTF. Written as DNA, the CDR3 is TGTGCCAGCAGCTTAGAGGCTGGGGCCAACGTCCTGACTTTC.